These 24 T cell receptor beta chains came from one sample sequenced in a study of cytomegalovirus exposure and HLA in healthy donors. PCR was performed using 60 Vbeta and 13 Jbeta primers. Sequenced by immunoSEQ multiplex PCR; TCRdb stores in-frame clones only, minus some. Here the sample spans a few hundred thousand clones, around 90% being singletons. The sequencing sample was made of PBMCs. The receptors derive from a girl aged 2-10 years in good health and CMV-seronegative.

The rearrangement uses TRBV28 and TRBJ2-2; D may be TRBD2 (7 bases). The CDR3 has 15 residues. CDR1 and CDR2 (germline): MDHEN, SYDVKM. With 7 bases removed from V and 5 bases from J, the gap between germline ends came to 17 bases. The CDR3 sequence: CASTPGGPATGELFF. The CDR3 DNA follows: TGTGCCAGCACACCCGGGGGGCCGGCTACCGGGGAGCTGTTTTTT.

The V call is TRBV2, the J call TRBJ2-5; no reliable D call. V lost 5 bases and J 6 bases, leaving 4 bases between the germline ends. The CDR3 covers 10 residues. Germline CDR1 SNHLY, CDR2 FYNNEI. CDR3 region: CASSYQTQYF. The DNA for the CDR3 is TGTGCCAGCAGTTATCAGACCCAGTACTTC.

J is TRBJ2-2 and V is TRBV12-5; TRBD1 is a possible D gene (5 bases). Germline V gene data show CDR1 as LGHNT and CDR2 as FRNRAP. V gave up 0 bases and J gave up 1 base, with 6 bases separating them. The CDR3 covers 15 residues. The CDR3 DNA follows: TGTGCTAGTGGTTTGGTAACAGGGAACACCGGGGAGCTGTTTTTT. Protein: CASGLVTGNTGELFF.

V gene TRBV5-6 combines with J gene TRBJ2-7; TRBD2 agrees at 11 bases. The CDR3 sequence is 14 residues long. The J segment lost 7 bases and the V segment lost 5 bases, leaving 8 bases of the junction unmatched. CDR1 and CDR2 (germline): SGHDT, YYEEEE. CDR3 in DNA: TGTGCCAGCAGACTAGCGGGAGTGTTGAGTGAGCAGTACTTC. Protein: CASRLAGVLSEQYF. Based on the CDR3 plus reference TRBV5-6 and TRBJ2-7, the full variable domain is DAGVTQSPTHLIKTRGQQVTLRCSPKSGHDTVSWYQQALGQGPQFIFQYYEEEERQRGNFPDRFSGHQFPNYSSELNVNALLLGDSALYLCASRLAGVLSEQYFGPGTRLTVT.

This chain joins TRBV27 and TRBJ2-5; 7 bases match TRBD1. The end of the DNA is better explained by TRBJ2-7, so the J call may be wrong. Per germline, CDR1 MNHEY and CDR2 SMNVEV (reference sequence). This CDR3 contains 14 residues. Here the CDR3 reads CASSPSPTGYEQYF. The CDR3 region has the DNA TGTGCCAGCAGTCCTTCCCCGACAGGGTACGAGCAGTACTTC.

The chain has TRBV9 and TRBJ2-1; TRBD2 agrees at 14 bases. The V segment lost 4 bases and the J segment 2 bases; nucleotides outside the gene matches: 11. Germline CDR1 SGDLS, CDR2 YYNGEE. The CDR3 is 19 amino acids. Here the CDR3 reads CASSPSGLAGAWAYNEQFF. Here the CDR3 DNA reads TGTGCCAGCAGCCCGTCGGGACTAGCGGGGGCCTGGGCCTACAATGAGCAGTTCTTC. The whole variable domain, filled in from reference TRBV9 and TRBJ2-1, reads DSGVTQTPKHLITATGQRVTLRCSPRSGDLSVYWYQQSLDQGLQFLIQYYNGEERAKGNILERFSAQQFPDLHSELNLSSLELGDSALYFCASSPSGLAGAWAYNEQFFGPGTRLTVL.

This chain links TRBV10-3 with TRBJ2-2, with TRBD1 matching 8 bases. V was clipped by 4 bases and J by 4 bases; unmatched bases: 5. This CDR3 is built from 15 residues. Germline V CDR1 and CDR2: ENHRY, SYGVKD. This CDR3 is CAISGTGKGTGELFF. The CDR3 DNA follows: TGTGCCATCAGTGGGACAGGGAAGGGCACCGGGGAGCTGTTTTTT.

The chain joins TRBV7-3 to TRBJ1-2; 7 bases are shared with TRBD1. CDR1 SGHTA and CDR2 FQGTGA come from the germline V gene. V trimming: 2 bases; J trimming: 8 bases; junction bases outside the gene matches: 5. This CDR3 spans 13 amino acids. CDR3 in amino acids: CASSLEGAVGYTF. DNA for the CDR3: TGTGCCAGCAGCTTAGAGGGGGCGGTAGGCTACACCTTC.

The V call is TRBV7-7, the J call TRBJ2-2, with 7 bases that match TRBD2. CDR1 is SSHAT, CDR2 FNYEAQ, per germline (reference sequence). Losses at the gene ends were 8 bases for V and 1 base for J; bases not matched to a gene: 10. The CDR3 consists of 16 residues. In nucleotides, the CDR3 is TGTGCCAGCGGACTAGACGTGGGATGGAACACCGGGGAGCTGTTTTTT. This codes for CASGLDVGWNTGELFF.

The J gene is TRBJ1-2, the V gene TRBV7-2; TRBD1 might be the D (6 bases). With 7 bases removed from V and 6 bases from J, the gap between germline ends came to 21 bases. Germline V lookup: CDR1 SGHTA, CDR2 FQGNSA. The length of the CDR3 is 15 residues. In nucleotides, the CDR3 is TGTGCCAGCACCCCCCGAGGGGGAGCCTCGGATGGCTACACCTTC. Encoded protein: CASTPRGGASDGYTF. The whole variable domain, filled in from reference TRBV7-2 and TRBJ1-2, reads GAGVSQSPSNKVTEKGKDVELRCDPISGHTALYWYRQSLGQGLEFLIYFQGNSAPDKSGLPSDRFSAERTGGSVSTLTIQRTQQEDSAVYLCASTPRGGASDGYTFGSGTRLTVV.

CDR3 nucleotides: TGTGCCAGCAGCAAAGAATCAGGGGTAGGCAATGAGCAGTTCTTC. Translation gives CASSKESGVGNEQFF. The V call is TRBV21-1, the J call TRBJ2-1; no DNA check was done on the table's D call, TRBD1. TRBV21-1 is reported as a pseudogene. The CDR3 is 15 amino acids.

The chain combines TRBV9 with TRBJ2-1; a weak D match, TRBD1 (6 bases). V gave up 1 base and J gave up 0 bases, with 14 bases separating them. The CDR3 has 17 amino acids. CDR1 SGDLS and CDR2 YYNGEE come from the germline V gene. The DNA of the CDR3 is TGTGCCAGCAGCGTACTAATGGGACAAAGCTCCTACAATGAGCAGTTCTTC. The encoded protein is CASSVLMGQSSYNEQFF.

This CDR3 reads CASSLGGAPSYNEQFF. The CDR3 DNA reads as TGCGCCAGCAGCTTGGGGGGCGCCCCCTCCTACAATGAGCAGTTCTTC. V is TRBV5-1 and J is TRBJ2-1; possibly TRBD1 for D (5 bases). The CDR3 spans 16 residues. CDR1 is SGHRS, CDR2 YFSETQ, per germline. Trimming cost V 0 bases and J 0 bases, with 10 bases left between them.

The V gene is TRBV27, the J gene TRBJ2-2; D not resolved. The CDR3 length is 14 residues. Germline V gene data show CDR1 as MNHEY and CDR2 as SMNVEV (reference sequence). V lost 5 bases and J 0 bases, leaving 7 bases between the germline ends. The DNA of the CDR3 is TGTGCCAGCAGTCCGTACACGAACACCGGGGAGCTGTTTTTT. It is translated as CASSPYTNTGELFF.

The rearrangement joins TRBV10-3 to TRBJ2-7; the D gene is possibly TRBD2 (5 bases). CDR1 and CDR2 from the germline V gene are ENHRY and SYGVKD. The V end was cut by 4 bases, the J end by 6 bases, with 10 bases between. CDR3 length: 12 residues. For the CDR3, the DNA is TGTGCCATCAGTGGAGGCCTAGCCGAGCAGTACTTC. Translation: CAISGGLAEQYF.

V gene TRBV21-1 combines with J gene TRBJ2-2; TRBD2, the table's D call, was not compared with the DNA. TRBV21-1 is labeled a pseudogene. CDR3 length: 18 amino acids. CDR3 coding DNA: TGTGCCAGCATCCTGGCGGAGGCCAGCGGGGTGAACACCGGGGAGCTGTTTTTT. Protein product: CASILAEASGVNTGELFF.

The chain carries TRBV6-5 and TRBJ2-2; maybe TRBD1 (5 bases). This CDR3 has 16 residues. The V and J ends lost 1 base and 3 bases respectively, with 12 bases between them. Germline CDR1 reads MNHEY; CDR2 reads SVGAGI. The CDR3 nucleotides are TGTGCCAGCAGTTACTGGGGCAGGGATTACACCGGGGAGCTGTTTTTT. Its translation: CASSYWGRDYTGELFF.

This chain uses TRBV7-6 with TRBJ2-1, with 11 bases fitting TRBD2. Germline lookup yields CDR1 SGHVS and CDR2 FNYEAQ. The CDR3 consists of 15 residues. V was clipped by 5 bases and J by 7 bases; unmatched bases: 7. CDR3 sequence: CASSLSGGALNEQFF. For the CDR3, the DNA is TGTGCCAGCAGCCTTAGCGGGGGGGCTTTGAATGAGCAGTTCTTC. Together with reference TRBV7-6 and TRBJ2-1, the CDR3 gives the full variable domain: GAGVSQSPRYKVTKRGQDVALRCDPISGHVSLYWYRQALGQGPEFLTYFNYEAQQDKSGLPNDRFSAERPEGSISTLTIQRTEQRDSAMYRCASSLSGGALNEQFFGPGTRLTVL.

The chain couples TRBV4-1 to TRBJ2-5; unclear D gene. CDR1 is MGHRA and CDR2 is YSYEKL in the germline V gene. The CDR3 has 13 residues. V lost 1 base and J 4 bases, leaving 7 bases between the germline ends. This CDR3 reads CASSQGLLETQYF. The CDR3 bases are TGCGCCAGCAGCCAAGGACTTTTAGAGACCCAGTACTTC.

The chain carries TRBV30 and TRBJ2-7; 8 positions match TRBD1. With 3 bases clipped from V and 8 bases from J, the junction kept 18 bases outside the gene matches. There are 16 residues in the CDR3. The germline V gene has CDR1 GTSNPN and CDR2 SVGIG (reference sequence). In DNA, the CDR3 is TGTGCCTGGAGAGCACGGTGGACAGGGAGAATTAGGAAGCAGTACTTC. Translating it yields CAWRARWTGRIRKQYF.

This sequence joins TRBV7-8 and TRBJ2-7; a weak D match, TRBD1 (5 bases). The CDR3 contains 13 residues. Germline V gene lookup returns CDR1 SGHVS and CDR2 FQNEAQ. V was pared by 6 bases and J by 1 base, with 10 bases between. The CDR3 nucleotides read TGTGCCAGCAGACCCAGGGTTTCCTACGAGCAGTACTTC. Protein product: CASRPRVSYEQYF.

This sequence joins TRBV18 and TRBJ1-1; D unresolved. CDR3 length: 15 residues. The germline V gene has CDR1 KGHSH and CDR2 LQKENI. The V end was cut by 5 bases, the J end by 0 bases, with 13 bases between. CDR3 in DNA: TGTGCCAGCTCATCCCTGGGCCACATGAACACTGAAGCTTTCTTT. This encodes CASSSLGHMNTEAFF.

The chain has TRBV7-6 and TRBJ2-7, with D unclear. CDR3 length: 16 amino acids. Germline V gene lookup returns CDR1 SGHVS and CDR2 FNYEAQ. Trimming took off 5 bases at V and 0 bases at J, with 17 bases between the two ends. The CDR3 is CASSPSVVGSSYEQYF. For the CDR3, the DNA is TGTGCCAGCAGCCCATCTGTTGTGGGCTCCTCCTACGAGCAGTACTTC.

The rearrangement joins TRBV10-2 to TRBJ2-2, with TRBD2 identical over 7 bases. V lost 5 bases and J lost 0; bases outside the gene matches: 3. From germline, CDR1 is WSHSY and CDR2 SAAADI. CDR3 length equals 15 residues. The CDR3 reads CASSPGTTNTGELFF. Written as DNA, the CDR3 is TGCGCCAGCAGTCCCGGGACTACGAACACCGGGGAGCTGTTTTTT.